One and the same sample provided the 24 T cell receptor beta chains below, sequenced in a study of STAT5B mutations in CD4+ large granular lymphocyte leukemia. Only in-frame clones appear in the TCRdb table, and some are missing; sequencing was by immunoSEQ multiplex PCR. The table shows approximately 52,000 clones, with roughly two thirds occurring only once. Sequencing was done on a sample of CD4+ T cells from blood buffy coats. Source of these receptors: a human donor in good health.

The rearrangement links TRBV14 to TRBJ1-2; D ambiguous. CDR1 is SGHDN, CDR2 FVKESK, per germline. CDR3 size: 14 residues. Trimming pared 6 bases from V and 4 bases from J, leaving 15 bases between. The CDR3 region has the DNA TGTGCCAGCAGTCCAATTTTCGAATCCTATGGCTACACCTTC. Amino acid sequence: CASSPIFESYGYTF.

This clone was counted between two and nine times. V and J are TRBV23-1 and TRBJ1-6, with 10 bases matching TRBD1. TRBV23-1 is flagged as an ORF with uncertain function. V lost 6 bases to trimming and J lost 10 bases; unmatched junction nucleotides: 6. The CDR3 runs 14 residues. The CDR3 protein is CASRRTGGGSPLHF. CDR3 nucleotide sequence: TGCGCCAGCAGGAGGACAGGGGGAGGATCACCCCTCCACTTT.

The chain employs TRBV7-8 and TRBJ2-7, with D unresolved. The V end lost 5 bases, the J end lost 4 bases, and 21 bases lay between the germline ends. Germline-derived CDR1 and CDR2 are SGHVS and FQNEAQ. This CDR3 has 16 residues. Here the CDR3 DNA reads TGTGCCAGCAGCCCCCGATCCGGACCGGCCAAGTACGAGCAGTACGTC. Its protein is CASSPRSGPAKYEQYV.

This chain links TRBV5-6 with TRBJ2-7, with 10 positions matching TRBD1. Germline V gene data show CDR1 as SGHDT and CDR2 as YYEEEE. The CDR3 runs to 15 residues. With 3 bases clipped from V and 3 bases from J, the junction kept 6 bases outside the gene matches. The CDR3 DNA reads TGTGCCAGCAGCTCCCAGGACAGGGGGATCTACGAGCAGTACTTC. Translating gives CASSSQDRGIYEQYF.

The sample holds a few counts of this clone. The chain joins TRBV7-3 to TRBJ1-1, with D hard to call. Trimming left V 5 bases short and J 2 bases short, with 9 bases between. CDR3 length: 13 residues. Germline V gene data show CDR1 as SGHTA and CDR2 as FQGTGA. The CDR3 bases are TGTGCCAGCAGCCCACAATACAACACTGAAGCTTTCTTT. Its translation: CASSPQYNTEAFF.

The V call is TRBV5-6, the J call TRBJ2-5, with D possibly being TRBD1 (6 bases). Germline-derived CDR1 and CDR2 are SGHDT and YYEEEE. The CDR3 is 15 amino acids. V was cut by 0 bases and J by 1 base, with 10 bases left in between. The CDR3 loop reads CASSLVQGSQETQYF. Written as DNA, the CDR3 is TGTGCCAGCAGCTTGGTACAGGGTTCCCAAGAGACCCAGTACTTC.

This chain uses TRBV7-9 with TRBJ1-1; D is possibly TRBD1 (5 bases). The CDR3 loop spans 16 amino acids. CDR1 is SEHNR and CDR2 is FQNEAQ in the germline V gene (reference sequence). The V end lost 5 bases, the J end lost 3 bases, and 19 bases lay between the germline ends. CDR3 amino acids: CASSPTRGTDDTEAFF. The CDR3 nucleotides read TGTGCCAGCAGCCCCACGCGGGGGACCGACGACACTGAAGCTTTCTTT.

This clone was found once. The chain has TRBV7-8 and TRBJ2-1, with TRBD2 identical over 9 bases. The CDR3 consists of 16 residues. V was pared by 3 bases and J by 1 base, with 4 bases of the junction left unmatched. Germline CDR1 SGHVS, CDR2 FQNEAQ. The CDR3 region has the DNA TGTGCCAGCAGCTTCTCTGCGGGGGGGTCCTACAATGAGCAGTTCTTC. Protein product: CASSFSAGGSYNEQFF. The variable domain in full, with the rest retrieved from reference TRBV7-8 and TRBJ2-1, is GAGVSQSPRYKVAKRGQDVALRCDPISGHVSLFWYQQALGQGPEFLTYFQNEAQLDKSGLPSDRFFAERPEGSVSTLKIQRTQQEDSAVYLCASSFSAGGSYNEQFFGPGTRLTVL.

This clone was seen more than once but under ten times. The V call is TRBV28, the J call TRBJ1-2; 8 bases agree with TRBD1. The J segment lost 7 bases and the V segment lost 11 bases, leaving 15 bases of the junction unmatched. CDR1 and CDR2 (germline): MDHEN, SYDVKM. The CDR3 loop spans 14 amino acids. The CDR3 DNA reads as TGTGCCGCAGGGACAGGAGACCCCCCTGGTGGCTACACCTTC. Protein product: CAAGTGDPPGGYTF.

J is TRBJ2-5 and V is TRBV19; no clear D. V lost 5 bases, J lost 2 bases, and 15 bases lay in between. Germline V lookup: CDR1 LNHDA, CDR2 SQIVND (reference sequence). The CDR3 has 15 amino acids. As DNA, the CDR3 is TGTGCCAGTAGTCCGACGAAGGTAGGACAAGAGACCCAGTACTTC. Residues: CASSPTKVGQETQYF.

This chain connects TRBV10-3 to TRBJ1-3, with TRBD1 matching 7 bases. The germline gives CDR1 ENHRY, CDR2 SYGVKD. The CDR3 covers 17 residues. J gave up 3 bases and V 2 bases, and 10 bases lay outside the gene matches. The CDR3 reads CAISERIAGGGGNTIYF. As DNA, the CDR3 is TGTGCCATCAGTGAGCGGATAGCAGGGGGTGGTGGAAACACCATATATTTT.

The chain couples TRBV19 to TRBJ1-5; 8 bases match TRBD1. There are 15 residues in the CDR3. Germline trimming cut 6 bases from V and 9 bases from J; bases unmatched to any gene: 13. Per the germline V gene, CDR1 is LNHDA and CDR2 is SQIVND (reference sequence). This CDR3 reads CASSSGTGKIMPQHF. The CDR3 nucleotides are TGTGCCAGTAGCTCAGGGACAGGAAAAATCATGCCCCAGCATTTT. The whole variable domain, filled in from reference TRBV19 and TRBJ1-5, reads DGGITQSPKYLFRKEGQNVTLSCEQNLNHDAMYWYRQDPGQGLRLIYYSQIVNDFQKGDIAEGYSVSREKKESFPLTVTSAQKNPTAFYLCASSSGTGKIMPQHFGDGTRLSIL.

The chain combines TRBV2 with TRBJ1-6, with unresolved D. The CDR3 runs 12 residues. With 2 bases removed from V and 9 bases from J, the gap between germline ends came to 5 bases. The germline gives CDR1 SNHLY, CDR2 FYNNEI. CDR3 residues: CASSEPGSPLHF. For the CDR3, the DNA is TGTGCCAGCAGTGAACCGGGTTCACCCCTCCACTTT. Drawing the rest from reference TRBV2 and TRBJ1-6, the complete variable domain is EPEVTQTPSHQVTQMGQEVILRCVPISNHLYFYWYRQILGQKVEFLVSFYNNEISEKSEIFDDQFSVERPDGSNFTLKIRSTKLEDSAMYFCASSEPGSPLHFGNGTRLTVT.

This clone occurred once. The V call is TRBV28, the J call TRBJ2-1, with TRBD2 identical over 7 bases. Germline trimming cut 5 bases from V and 7 bases from J; bases unmatched to any gene: 14. Germline-derived CDR1 and CDR2 are MDHEN and SYDVKM. The CDR3 is made up of 16 amino acids. CDR3 sequence: CASSPPRDFGGNEQFF. The CDR3 nucleotides are TGTGCCAGCAGTCCCCCCCGGGACTTCGGGGGGAATGAGCAGTTCTTC.

The V and J genes are TRBV19 and TRBJ1-5; TRBD1 is a possible D gene (5 bases). The CDR3 has 14 residues. The germline V and J ends were trimmed by 3 bases and 5 bases, with 11 bases remaining between them. Germline V lookup: CDR1 LNHDA, CDR2 SQIVND (reference sequence). DNA for the CDR3: TGTGCCAGTAGTATCGGCAGCAGGGATCAGCCCCAGCATTTT. This translates into CASSIGSRDQPQHF.

This clone was detected only a few times. This rearrangement joins TRBV18 to TRBJ1-1; the D is unclear. V was pared by 3 bases and J by 3 bases, with 11 bases between. CDR3 length: 14 residues. Germline assignment: CDR1 KGHSH and CDR2 LQKENI. As DNA, the CDR3 is TGTGCCAGCTCACCCCCCAACATAGACACTGAAGCTTTCTTT. It yields the protein CASSPPNIDTEAFF.

This sequence joins TRBV5-5 and TRBJ1-3, with TRBD1 as a possible D gene (5 bases). Germline CDR1 SGHKS, CDR2 YYEKEE (reference sequence). Between the trimmed V and J ends, which lost 4 bases and 2 bases, there was a span of 16 bases. The CDR3 has 16 amino acids. Here the CDR3 reads CASSLVARDPGNTIYF. CDR3 in DNA: TGTGCCAGCAGCCTGGTGGCCAGGGACCCTGGAAACACCATATATTTT.

Only one count was recorded for this clone. This chain joins TRBV29-1 and TRBJ2-1; weak D call: TRBD1 (6 bases). The ends were cut back, 5 bases at V and 6 bases at J, with 11 bases in the middle. From germline, CDR1 is SQVTM and CDR2 ANQGSEA. The CDR3 length is 12 residues. The CDR3 is CSVRKDSNEQFF. CDR3 in DNA: TGCAGCGTTCGAAAGGACAGCAATGAGCAGTTCTTC.

The J gene is TRBJ2-7, the V gene TRBV9, with a possible D match to TRBD2 (7 bases). The length of the CDR3 is 15 residues. The V gene lost 2 bases and the J gene lost 5 bases, with 17 bases spanning the gap. CDR1 and CDR2 from the germline V gene are SGDLS and YYNGEE. The DNA of the CDR3 is TGTGCCAGCAGCGTCCGTTCGTCGGGGGGCGACGAGCAGTACTTC. Its protein is CASSVRSSGGDEQYF. Filled out from reference TRBV9 and TRBJ2-7, the complete variable domain reads DSGVTQTPKHLITATGQRVTLRCSPRSGDLSVYWYQQSLDQGLQFLIQYYNGEERAKGNILERFSAQQFPDLHSELNLSSLELGDSALYFCASSVRSSGGDEQYFGPGTRLTVT.

The chain employs TRBV19 and TRBJ1-5; D may be TRBD1 (6 bases). Trimming left V 7 bases short and J 7 bases short, with 17 bases between. There are 14 residues in the CDR3. Germline V gene sequence: CDR1 LNHDA, CDR2 SQIVND (reference sequence). The CDR3 is CASTGDTAGQPQHF. CDR3 bases: TGTGCCAGTACCGGGGACACCGCAGGGCAGCCCCAGCATTTT.

This clone has only one observation. The CDR3 spells CASSITVLTNYGYTF. Written as DNA, the CDR3 is TGTGCCAGTAGTATAACGGTCTTAACTAACTATGGCTACACCTTC. The chain carries TRBV19 and TRBJ1-2; no clear D. In germline, CDR1 is LNHDA, CDR2 SQIVND (reference sequence). The length of the CDR3 is 15 residues. With 2 bases removed from V and 0 bases from J, the gap between germline ends came to 10 bases. The complete variable domain, with remaining parts taken from reference TRBV19 and TRBJ1-2, reads DGGITQSPKYLFRKEGQNVTLSCEQNLNHDAMYWYRQDPGQGLRLIYYSQIVNDFQKGDIAEGYSVSREKKESFPLTVTSAQKNPTAFYLCASSITVLTNYGYTFGSGTRLTVV.

V and J are TRBV5-6 and TRBJ1-2; D may be TRBD1 (6 bases). This CDR3 contains 15 residues. Trimming pared 2 bases from V and 4 bases from J, leaving 15 bases between. In germline, CDR1 is SGHDT, CDR2 YYEEEE. In DNA form, the CDR3 reads TGTGCCAGCAGCTTTGCGGACAGAGTTTTCTATGGCTACACCTTC. Translation: CASSFADRVFYGYTF.

This clone was seen more than once but under ten times. The J gene is TRBJ2-5, the V gene TRBV9; TRBD1 agrees at 7 bases. Looked up from germline, CDR1 is SGDLS and CDR2 is YYNGEE. This CDR3 region has 16 residues. Trimming cost V 1 base and J 1 base; bases outside gene matches: 7. For the CDR3, the DNA is TGTGCCAGCAGCGTACACCCTAACAGGGGCCAAGAGACCCAGTACTTC. Protein sequence: CASSVHPNRGQETQYF.

The chain couples TRBV6-5 to TRBJ2-7; no reliable D call. The CDR3 loop spans 12 amino acids. V shed 5 bases and J shed 6 bases, with 11 bases lying between them. The germline CDR1 and CDR2 sequences are MNHEY and SVGAGI. The CDR3 is CASSASGREQYV. CDR3 DNA: TGTGCCAGCAGTGCTTCCGGACGCGAGCAGTACGTC.